This passage covers 19 T cell receptor beta chains from one sample sequenced in a study of vaccination effects on CD4 cells after COVID-19. Before any sequencing was done, the ViraFEST assay used viral peptide pools to expand antigen-specific CD4+ T cells. Cultured cells yielded isolated CD4+ T cells after 10 days. Subjects were given two BNT162b2 or mRNA-1273 vaccine doses. Antigens for these TCRs are unknown. The method was immunoSEQ multiplex PCR; TCRdb's version includes in-frame clones alone and lacks a portion of them. The repertoire holds about 38,000 clones, with 70% to 85% as singletons. Here the sequenced sample was CD4+ T cells from PBMCs cultured with HCoV-NL63 spike peptides, taken after COVID-19 vaccination. These receptors all come from a human donor who received a COVID-19 vaccine. Some clones in this sample may be carry-over from other donors' samples.

The chain combines TRBV20-1 with TRBJ1-2, with 7 nucleotides matching TRBD1. The V and J ends lost 6 bases and 8 bases, in that order; junction bases with no gene match: 6. There are 11 residues in the CDR3. Germline CDR1 reads DFQATT; CDR2 reads SNEGSKA (reference sequence). CDR3 in DNA: TGCAGTGCCGGGGACAGTGGGGGCTACACCTTC. It translates to CSAGDSGGYTF.

The chain has TRBV6-5 and TRBJ2-1; the match to TRBD2 covers 10 bases. The junction had 5 bases not matched to a gene; V was cut back by 7 bases and J by 2 bases. The V gene's germline CDR1 is MNHEY and CDR2 SVGAGI. The CDR3 loop spans 15 amino acids. The CDR3 DNA follows: TGTGCCAGCACCCTAGCGGGGGCCCCCTACAATGAGCAGTTCTTC. Protein: CASTLAGAPYNEQFF.

The J gene is TRBJ2-5, the V gene TRBV5-1; D tentatively fits TRBD1 or TRBD2 (6 bases each). Germline V gives CDR1 SGHRS, CDR2 YFSETQ. Trimming took 4 bases from V and 5 from J, leaving 12 bases between them. The CDR3 is made up of 13 amino acids. For the CDR3, the DNA is TGCGCCAGCAGCCCGGGGGCCGTTGAGACCCAGTACTTC. Translation: CASSPGAVETQYF.

Only a few counts were recorded for this clone. This chain links TRBV28 with TRBJ1-2, with 9 positions matching TRBD1. Germline trimming cut 6 bases from V and 3 bases from J; bases unmatched to any gene: 8. CDR3 length equals 15 residues. The germline V gene has CDR1 MDHEN and CDR2 SYDVKM. CDR3 loop: CASRSFRDRDYGYTF. The DNA of the CDR3 is TGTGCCAGCAGATCTTTCCGGGACAGGGACTATGGCTACACCTTC.

This chain links TRBV3-1 (or the pseudogene TRBV3-2) with TRBJ1-1; D remains unclear. V gave up 3 bases and J gave up 4 bases, with 9 bases separating them. The CDR3 runs to 13 residues. The germline V gene encodes CDR1 LGHDT and CDR2 YNNKEL (reference sequence). CDR3 in amino acids: CASSHRRATEAFF. In DNA, the CDR3 is TGTGCCAGCAGCCATAGGAGGGCCACTGAAGCTTTCTTT.

The rearrangement uses TRBV23-1 and TRBJ2-3; 7 nucleotides line up with TRBD2. TRBV23-1 is filed as an ORF, its function uncertain. This CDR3 contains 15 residues. The ends lost 4 bases at V and 2 bases at J; junction bases unmatched: 6. The CDR3 DNA reads TGCGCCAGCAGTCCCAGGGCGGGAGACACAGATACGCAGTATTTT. Its translation: CASSPRAGDTDTQYF.

The chain is built from TRBV14 and TRBJ1-1; TRBD1 might be the D (6 bases). V dropped 1 base and J dropped 3 bases, with 18 bases sitting between them. CDR1 is SGHDN and CDR2 is FVKESK in the germline V gene. The CDR3 has 17 residues. In DNA, the CDR3 is TGTGCCAGCAGCCAAGGTAAACAGGGAAGAAGATACACTGAAGCTTTCTTT. It encodes CASSQGKQGRRYTEAFF.

This chain joins TRBV15 and TRBJ2-5; 10 nucleotides match TRBD2. Germline-derived CDR1 and CDR2 are LNHNV and YYDKDF (reference sequence). The length of the CDR3 is 16 residues. J was trimmed by 2 bases and V by 3 bases; bases with no gene match: 6. CDR3 in DNA: TGTGCCACCAGCAGCAGGACTAGCGGCCCACAAGAGACCCAGTACTTC. This translates into CATSSRTSGPQETQYF.

The chain combines TRBV6-5 with TRBJ1-6, with 7 bases fitting TRBD1. The CDR3 spans 15 residues. The germline V gene has CDR1 MNHEY and CDR2 SVGAGI. With V trimmed by 6 bases and J by 14 bases, 16 bases remained unmatched. The CDR3 DNA reads as TGTGCCAGCAGCCTAAGGGGGCCCTTTTATTTGACCCTCCACTTT. It yields the protein CASSLRGPFYLTLHF.

The chain employs TRBV19 and TRBJ2-5; the match to TRBD1 covers 7 bases. Germline V CDR1 and CDR2: LNHDA, SQIVND (reference sequence). This CDR3 has 15 amino acids. Trimming removed 4 bases from V and 2 bases from J; junction bases left unmatched: 7. The DNA of the CDR3 is TGTGCCAGTAGTAAAATGGGACAGCCTCAAGAGACCCAGTACTTC. Translation: CASSKMGQPQETQYF.

This clone was seen more than once but under ten times. The J gene is TRBJ2-3, the V gene TRBV10-1; 7 positions agree with TRBD1. The J segment lost 2 bases and the V segment lost 6 bases, leaving 11 bases of the junction unmatched. There are 16 residues in the CDR3. CDR1 and CDR2 (germline): WNHNN, SYGVQD (reference sequence). CDR3 sequence reads: CASSGPPGQITDTQYF. In DNA form, the CDR3 reads TGCGCCAGCAGCGGACCACCGGGACAGATCACAGATACGCAGTATTTT.

This clone was recorded a few times. The chain recombines TRBV3-1 (or the pseudogene TRBV3-2) with TRBJ1-5; D is uncertain. The CDR3 spans 12 residues. Trimming shortened V by 1 base and J by 6 bases, and 4 bases separated the two germline ends. Germline CDR1 LGHDT, CDR2 YNNKEL (reference sequence). CDR3: CASSQGIQPQHF. CDR3 coding DNA: TGTGCCAGCAGCCAAGGGATTCAGCCCCAGCATTTT.

The chain has TRBV10-3 and TRBJ2-7; D is unclear. With 2 bases removed from V and 3 bases from J, the gap between germline ends came to 11 bases. The CDR3 runs to 14 residues. Germline CDR1 reads ENHRY; CDR2 reads SYGVKD. The chain's CDR3 is CAISEGPTIYEQYV. The CDR3 DNA reads TGTGCCATCAGTGAGGGCCCAACGATCTACGAGCAGTACGTC.

The rearrangement joins TRBV24-1 to TRBJ2-2, with 11 bases matching TRBD1. After removal of 4 bases from V and 7 bases from J, the junction contained 7 bases not matched to a gene. The CDR3 is made up of 16 amino acids. Germline values: CDR1 KGHDR, CDR2 SFDVKD. This chain's CDR3 is CATSERTGGENGELFF. CDR3 in DNA: TGTGCCACCAGTGAAAGGACAGGGGGCGAGAACGGGGAGCTGTTTTTT.

The V call is TRBV19, the J call TRBJ1-2; TRBD1 is a possible D gene (6 bases). The germline V gene encodes CDR1 LNHDA and CDR2 SQIVND (reference sequence). Trimming pared 10 bases from V and 7 bases from J, leaving 19 bases between. The CDR3 has 13 amino acids. CDR3 region: CANTGSPDAGYTF. As DNA, the CDR3 is TGTGCCAACACAGGGTCTCCGGACGCTGGCTACACCTTC.

In nucleotides, the CDR3 is TGTGCCTGGAGCGACAGGCGGATTGGTGAAAAACTGTTTTTT. It translates to CAWSDRRIGEKLFF. The chain couples TRBV30 to TRBJ1-4, with D perhaps TRBD1 (6 bases). V was shortened by 3 bases and J by 7 bases, with 15 bases between the two germline ends. Germline values: CDR1 GTSNPN, CDR2 SVGIG (reference sequence). The CDR3 has 14 amino acids.

The chain is built from TRBV6-5 and TRBJ2-1, with TRBD2 identical over 11 bases. V dropped 6 bases and J dropped 5; count of bases not matched to a gene: 3. This CDR3 contains 14 residues. The germline CDR1 and CDR2 sequences are MNHEY and SVGAGI. The CDR3 DNA reads as TGTGCCAGCAGACTAGCGGGGGAGAACAATGAGCAGTTCTTC. Its translation: CASRLAGENNEQFF.

This clone showed up just a few times. CDR3 protein: CSVRSSGGSPGETQYF. In nucleotides, the CDR3 is TGCAGCGTTCGGTCTAGCGGGGGGTCACCTGGGGAGACCCAGTACTTC. The chain couples TRBV29-1 to TRBJ2-5; TRBD2 agrees at 11 bases. Germline V lookup: CDR1 SQVTM, CDR2 ANQGSEA. This CDR3 is built from 16 residues. Trimming cost V 5 bases and J 5 bases; bases outside gene matches: 13.

CDR3 protein: CASSPSTSPLHF. The CDR3 DNA reads TGTGCCAGCAGCCCCTCGACCTCACCCCTCCACTTT. This rearrangement joins TRBV7-2 to TRBJ1-6; the D is unclear. Per the germline V gene, CDR1 is SGHTA and CDR2 is FQGNSA. The CDR3 is made up of 12 amino acids. Trimming removed 5 bases from V and 10 bases from J, with 9 bases in between.